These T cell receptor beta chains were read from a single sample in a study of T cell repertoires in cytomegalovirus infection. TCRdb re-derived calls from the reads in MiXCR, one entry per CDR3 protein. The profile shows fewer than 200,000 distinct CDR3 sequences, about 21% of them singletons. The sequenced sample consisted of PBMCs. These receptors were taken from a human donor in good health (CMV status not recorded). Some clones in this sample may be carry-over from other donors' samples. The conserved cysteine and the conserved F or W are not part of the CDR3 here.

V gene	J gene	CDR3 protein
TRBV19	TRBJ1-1	ASSIAQTFAEAF
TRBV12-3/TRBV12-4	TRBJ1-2	ASSFNRGPGYT
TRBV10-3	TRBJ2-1	AISESYGRGSEQF
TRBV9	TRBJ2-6	ASSPGQGTGANVLT
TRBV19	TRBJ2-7	ASSPGLASNEQY
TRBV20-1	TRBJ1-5	SATTGDNQPQH
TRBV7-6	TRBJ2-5	ATTKRTGGETQY
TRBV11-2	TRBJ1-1	ASSLEPGNTEAF
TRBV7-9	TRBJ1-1	ASSLVGLNTEAF
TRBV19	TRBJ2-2	ATEDRASNTGELF
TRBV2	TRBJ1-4	ASSENGNVVKLF
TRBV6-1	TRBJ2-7	ASSERGGGGTVRKY
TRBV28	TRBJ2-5	ASSLVMASGRQETQY
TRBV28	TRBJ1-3	ASSFKPISGNTIY
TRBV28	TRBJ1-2	ASSLDGVGYGYT